These T cell receptor beta chains were read from a single sample in a study of OX40 agonist ivuxolimab in advanced cancers. Sequencing was performed with immunoSEQ multiplex PCR; in TCRdb, only in-frame clones are kept and a portion is missing. This repertoire shows 90,000 or so clones, 91% found once; its top ten account for roughly 8.4%. Sequenced material: CD4+ or CD8+ T cells sorted from blood, taken in a trial of the OX40 agonist ivuxolimab. The origin of the receptors is an adult with an advanced solid tumor such as melanoma, head and neck, liver or kidney cancer. CDR3s leave out the opening cysteine and the closing phenylalanine or tryptophan. Only part of the rows carry a size: once, few, many, or a class if the clone is expanded.

J: TRBJ2-1
size: -
V: TRBV11-2
CDR3: ASSLVSGGYNEQF

J: TRBJ2-7
size: -
V: TRBV28
CDR3: ASSSLWERVVYEQY

J: TRBJ2-7
size: -
V: TRBV6-6
CDR3: ASRLAGSSYEQY

J: TRBJ2-1
size: -
V: TRBV6-6
CDR3: ASTKALAGEQF

J: TRBJ1-1
size: -
V: TRBV6-6
CDR3: ASSVTTEAF

J: TRBJ2-1
size: once
V: TRBV7-5
CDR3: ARSLGLAGDLSYNEQF

J: TRBJ2-3
size: -
V: TRBV27
CDR3: ASSLILGTDTQY

J: TRBJ1-2
size: -
V: TRBV6-5
CDR3: ASSYSGDGYT

J: TRBJ2-1
size: -
V: TRBV4-1
CDR3: ASSPKAGGDYNEQF

J: TRBJ2-5
size: -
V: TRBV4-3
CDR3: ASSQEGGNSEAETQY

J: TRBJ1-6
size: -
V: TRBV27
CDR3: ASRWGQGASPLH

J: TRBJ2-7
size: -
V: TRBV4-1
CDR3: ASRGTYEQY

J: TRBJ1-2
size: few
V: TRBV28
CDR3: ASSGGSGYT

J: TRBJ2-7
size: -
V: TRBV5-1
CDR3: ASSLAASYEQY

J: TRBJ1-5
size: -
V: TRBV6-5
CDR3: ASSLQGPTNQPQH

J: TRBJ2-5
size: many
V: TRBV2
CDR3: ASSSGIEETQY

J: TRBJ2-3
size: -
V: TRBV6-6
CDR3: ASTPWEGEGRDTQY

J: TRBJ2-4
size: -
V: TRBV28
CDR3: ASSEPDGTGFLAKNIQY

J: TRBJ2-7
size: -
V: TRBV2
CDR3: ASSEFWNEQY

J: TRBJ1-2
size: -
V: TRBV9
CDR3: ASSVDGVDDGYT

J: TRBJ1-1
size: -
V: TRBV5-6
CDR3: ASSSLGVGTEAF

J: TRBJ2-3
size: -
V: TRBV6-5
CDR3: ASSWMGDTDTQY